The clone carrying this T cell receptor beta chain was observed a single time. The antigen is not known. Unmatched junction bases numbered 3, after V lost 2 bases and J lost 1 base. The length of the CDR3 is 15 residues. CDR1 and CDR2 from the germline V gene are MNHEY and SMNVEV (reference sequence). This entry is derived from a study of radiotherapy plus CTLA-4 blockade in lung cancer. Study summary: Of all patients, approximately 19% responded objectively and 25% to 40% showed disease control. General observations from the study: Increased serum interferon-beta after radiation also reportedly predicted response strongly. Blood saw expansion of tumor-derived TCR clones after radiotherapy plus ipilimumab.

Data came from immunoSEQ multiplex PCR; TCRdb stores just in-frame clones and leaves some out. The sample contains 9,500 to 15,000 clones, approximately 79% of which appear only once. Focal radiation and CTLA-4 blockade (ipilimumab) were tested in chemo-refractory metastatic non-small-cell lung cancer patients. The input for sequencing was peripheral blood, taken from a patient treated with radiotherapy plus ipilimumab. This chain links TRBV27 with TRBJ2-3; TRBD2 matches at 7 bases. This clonotype was obtained from a human donor with non-small cell lung cancer that progressed on radiotherapy plus ipilimumab. For the CDR3, the DNA is TGTGCCAGCAGTTTAGATACTAGCGGCACAGATACGCAGTATTTT. Its translation: CASSLDTSGTDTQYF.